This T cell receptor beta chain was profiled in a study of T cell responses to AZD1222 COVID-19 vaccine. Notes on the study in general: Elevations in Spike-specific TCR breadth and depth followed administration of two AZD1222 doses. None of the repertoires were sampled until the peak T cell response had passed.

Note on this clone: Its antigen is currently unknown.

Sequencing was performed with immunoSEQ multiplex PCR; in TCRdb, only in-frame clones are kept and a portion is missing. The table has about 170,000 clones, about 88% seen once. Sample: peripheral blood, taken on day 0 of AZD1222 vaccination. The TCR originated in an adult in good health.

The CDR3 nucleotides read TGTGCCAGCAGCCGGGACTCTAGCGGACGCAATCAGCCCCAGCATTTT. It encodes CASSRDSSGRNQPQHF. This chain links TRBV6-2 or TRBV6-3 with TRBJ1-5; a weak D match, TRBD1 (5 bases). Germline CDR1 and CDR2: MNHEY and SVGEGT. The CDR3 consists of 16 residues. V lost 6 bases and J lost 2, with 17 bases in between.